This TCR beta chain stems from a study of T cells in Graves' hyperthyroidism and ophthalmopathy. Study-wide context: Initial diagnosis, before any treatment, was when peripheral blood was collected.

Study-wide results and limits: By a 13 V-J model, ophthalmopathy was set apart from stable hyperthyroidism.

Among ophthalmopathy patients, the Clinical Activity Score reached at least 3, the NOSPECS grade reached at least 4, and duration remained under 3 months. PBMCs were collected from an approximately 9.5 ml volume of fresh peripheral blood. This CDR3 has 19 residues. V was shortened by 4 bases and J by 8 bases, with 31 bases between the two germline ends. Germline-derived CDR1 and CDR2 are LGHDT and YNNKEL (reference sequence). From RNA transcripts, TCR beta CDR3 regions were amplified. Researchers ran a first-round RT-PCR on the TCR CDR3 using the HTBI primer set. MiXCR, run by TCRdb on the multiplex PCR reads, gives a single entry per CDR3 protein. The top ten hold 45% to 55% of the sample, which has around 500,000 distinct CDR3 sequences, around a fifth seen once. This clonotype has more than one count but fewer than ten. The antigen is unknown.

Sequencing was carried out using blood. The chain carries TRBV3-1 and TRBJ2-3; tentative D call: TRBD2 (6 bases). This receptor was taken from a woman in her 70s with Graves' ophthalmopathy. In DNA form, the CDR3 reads TGTGCCAGCAGCCCAAGATCTCCCGGGACCCTCGGAGGGTGGGGTACGCAGTATTTT. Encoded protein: CASSPRSPGTLGGWGTQYF.